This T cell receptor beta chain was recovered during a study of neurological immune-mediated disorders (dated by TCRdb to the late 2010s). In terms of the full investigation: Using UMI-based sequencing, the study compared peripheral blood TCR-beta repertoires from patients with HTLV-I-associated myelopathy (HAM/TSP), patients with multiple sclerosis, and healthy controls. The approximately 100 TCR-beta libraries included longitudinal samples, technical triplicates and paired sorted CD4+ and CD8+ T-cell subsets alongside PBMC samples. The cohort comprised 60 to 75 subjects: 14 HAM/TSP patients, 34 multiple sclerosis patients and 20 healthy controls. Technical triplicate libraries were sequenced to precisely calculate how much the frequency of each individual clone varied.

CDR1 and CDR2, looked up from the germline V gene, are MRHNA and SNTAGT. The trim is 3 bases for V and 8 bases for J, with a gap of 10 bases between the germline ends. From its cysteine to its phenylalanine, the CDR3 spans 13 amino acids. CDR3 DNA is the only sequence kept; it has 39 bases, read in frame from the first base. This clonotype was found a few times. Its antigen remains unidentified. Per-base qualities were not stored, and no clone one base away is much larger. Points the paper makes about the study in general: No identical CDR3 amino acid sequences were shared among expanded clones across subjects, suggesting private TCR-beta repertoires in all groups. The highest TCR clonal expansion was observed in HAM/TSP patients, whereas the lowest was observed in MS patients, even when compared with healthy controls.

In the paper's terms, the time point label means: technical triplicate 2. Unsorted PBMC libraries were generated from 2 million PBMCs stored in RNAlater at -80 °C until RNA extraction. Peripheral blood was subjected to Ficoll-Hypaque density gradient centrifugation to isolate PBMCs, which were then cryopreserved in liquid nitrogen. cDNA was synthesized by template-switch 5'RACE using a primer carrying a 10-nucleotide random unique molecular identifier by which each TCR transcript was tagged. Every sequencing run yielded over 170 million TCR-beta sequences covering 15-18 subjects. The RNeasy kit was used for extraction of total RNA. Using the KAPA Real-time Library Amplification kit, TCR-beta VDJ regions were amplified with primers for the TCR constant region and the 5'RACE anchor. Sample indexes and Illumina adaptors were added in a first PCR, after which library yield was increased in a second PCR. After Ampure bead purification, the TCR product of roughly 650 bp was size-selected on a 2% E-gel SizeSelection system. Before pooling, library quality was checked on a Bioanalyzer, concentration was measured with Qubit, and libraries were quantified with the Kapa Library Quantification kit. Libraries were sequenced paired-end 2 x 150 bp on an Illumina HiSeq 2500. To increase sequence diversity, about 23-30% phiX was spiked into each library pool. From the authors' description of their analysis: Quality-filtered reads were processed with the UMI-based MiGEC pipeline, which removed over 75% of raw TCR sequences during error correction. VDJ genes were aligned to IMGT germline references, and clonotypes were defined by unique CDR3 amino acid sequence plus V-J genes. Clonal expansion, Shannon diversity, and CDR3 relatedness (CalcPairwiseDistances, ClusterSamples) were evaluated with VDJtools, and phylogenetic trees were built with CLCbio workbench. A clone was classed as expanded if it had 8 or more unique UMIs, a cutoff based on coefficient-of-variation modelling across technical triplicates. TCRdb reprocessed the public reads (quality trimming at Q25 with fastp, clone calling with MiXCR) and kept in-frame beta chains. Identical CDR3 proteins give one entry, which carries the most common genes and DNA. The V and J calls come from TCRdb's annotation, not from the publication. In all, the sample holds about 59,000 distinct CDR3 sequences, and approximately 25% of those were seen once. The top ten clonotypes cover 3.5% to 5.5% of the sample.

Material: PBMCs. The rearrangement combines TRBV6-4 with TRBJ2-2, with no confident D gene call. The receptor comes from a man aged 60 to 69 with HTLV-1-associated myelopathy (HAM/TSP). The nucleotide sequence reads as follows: TGTGCCAGCAGTGATCAGCAGTCAGGGGAGCTGTTTTTT. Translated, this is CASSDQQSGELFF.